Listed below are T cell receptor beta chains from one sample, sequenced in a study of blood T cells in healthy people across ages. One entry per CDR3 protein, called by TCRdb with MiXCR from the 5' RACE reads. The sample records over a million distinct CDR3 sequences, 59% being singletons. Sequences were obtained from blood. The receptor set was obtained from a man younger than 35 in good health. Each CDR3 is given without its conserved first and last residue. The size field is filled for only some rows; it gives once, few, many or a size class.

TRBJ2-1,NA,TRBV6-1,ASSEAGGWNEQF
TRBJ2-7,few,TRBV4-2,ASSRSFDIAGGLYEQY
TRBJ2-7,NA,TRBV4-2,ASSQGGTEKY
NA,NA,TRBV7-9,ASSAQSGQDEQY
TRBJ1-1,few,TRBV28,ASSSTGLTEAF
TRBJ2-3,many,TRBV4-2,ASSQDDPAGTDTQY
TRBJ2-3,once,TRBV7-8,ASSLGQDSTDTQY
TRBJ1-5,NA,TRBV12-3/TRBV12-4,ASSLTGGQGWEQPQH
NA,NA,TRBV6-2/TRBV6-3,ASNAGIGNEQY
TRBJ2-7,NA,TRBV6-1,ASSEQSGRVYEQY
TRBJ2-5,NA,TRBV6-5,ASSYSSNTETQY
TRBJ1-1,NA,TRBV27,ASHGGPGRGTEAF
TRBJ2-7,few,TRBV7-9,ASSPVIRAAYEQY
TRBJ1-2,few,TRBV20-1,SARDLNNYGYT
TRBJ2-3,NA,TRBV7-7,ASSSDPGSDTQY
TRBJ2-1,NA,TRBV6-5,ASSYSAVLFGEQF
TRBJ2-1,NA,TRBV4-1,ASSQDQEMAYNEQF
TRBJ1-2,few,TRBV4-3,ASSQAQGYYGYT
TRBJ2-6,NA,TRBV4-2,ASSPHVPGANVLT
TRBJ1-1,once,TRBV20-1,SASSGFTEAF
TRBJ2-7,NA,TRBV27,ASRPDFLNGYEQY
TRBJ2-2,NA,TRBV10-3,DIKSPPYLTGELF
TRBJ2-7,NA,TRBV15,ATSRDESDRGEQY
TRBJ1-2,NA,TRBV20-1,STTKEGGGYT
TRBJ1-4,few,TRBV12-3/TRBV12-4,ASRGGQENEKLF
TRBJ2-1,once,TRBV20-1,SAKTYSYNEQF
TRBJ1-1,NA,TRBV2,ASSESGTGGTEAF
TRBJ1-6,NA,TRBV4-1,ASSSGDRNNSPLH
TRBJ1-5,NA,TRBV4-3,ASSQSGARGQPQH
TRBJ1-2,few,TRBV7-9,ATGFNPLYGYT
NA,NA,TRBV27,ASSFSLAGLQETQY
TRBJ2-7,NA,TRBV7-9,ASSLAGETSYEQY
TRBJ2-1,many,TRBV11-2,ASSLDFPEVMSNEQF
TRBJ2-7,NA,TRBV5-1,ASSLDGRSSYEQY
TRBJ2-1,NA,TRBV20-1,SARDIQSSYNEQF
TRBJ2-3,NA,TRBV29-1,SADVTRGDTQY
TRBJ1-2,NA,TRBV5-1,AISDRAYGYT
TRBJ2-4,NA,TRBV13,ASSSIPAKNIQY
TRBJ2-5,NA,TRBV20-1,SASIRLETQY
TRBJ2-7,NA,TRBV4-3,ASKPSSYEQY
TRBJ1-6,few,TRBV20-1,SARDGVESSPLH
TRBJ1-1,NA,TRBV4-2,ASSQDYLGGNTEAF
TRBJ2-7,few,TRBV7-2,ASSLVPSGGLSSYEQY
NA,NA,TRBV20-1,SAPQGGAQETQY
TRBJ2-7,few,TRBV5-1,ASSLHPDRSSYEQY
TRBJ2-3,NA,TRBV20-1,SGRTSGTDTQY
TRBJ2-3,NA,TRBV11-2,ASSPFRGSSADTQY
TRBJ2-7,NA,TRBV20-1,SAPGPSYEQY
TRBJ2-5,NA,TRBV4-2,ASSQVGQGERETQY
TRBJ2-1,NA,TRBV6-1,ASSEVWDSYNEQF
TRBJ2-2,NA,TRBV14,ASSQTGIGGELF